This T cell receptor beta chain was recorded in a study of chemoradiotherapy in HPV16-positive cancers. Samples were taken several times over chemoradiotherapy. There are a few counts of this clone. The target antigen is unknown. V lost 0 bases and J 6 bases, leaving 13 bases between the germline ends. The CDR3 consists of 15 residues. Germline CDR1 is SGHKS and CDR2 is YYEKEE (reference sequence). Clones were read by immunoSEQ multiplex PCR, and TCRdb kept only the in-frame ones, dropping some. Among 30,000 to 35,000 clones listed, about four fifths were seen once. The study, taken as a whole, reports: HPV-responsive T-cell expansion during chemoradiotherapy was linked to improved recurrence-free survival in HPV16-positive patients.

The input for sequencing was blood, taken from a patient who underwent chemoradiotherapy. The genes are TRBV5-5 and TRBJ1-5; D is possibly TRBD1 (5 bases). The clonotype was recovered from a human donor with HPV-associated anogenital cancer. The CDR3 is CASSLDPGPGQPQHF. The CDR3 nucleotides read TGTGCCAGCAGCTTGGACCCGGGGCCAGGTCAGCCCCAGCATTTT.